The rows below give T cell receptor beta chains drawn from one sample of a study of cytomegalovirus exposure and HLA in healthy donors. Method: immunoSEQ multiplex PCR; TCRdb's copy keeps in-frame clones and lacks some. The sample has about 180,000 clones; 85% are singletons. What was sequenced was PBMCs. Receptors were obtained from a boy aged 2-9 years in good health and CMV-seronegative. CDR3s include the opening cysteine and the closing phenylalanine or tryptophan. Fields, in order: CDR3 length, J gene, V gene, CDR3 protein.

>14|TRBJ2-3|TRBV5-1
CASSLTGHTDTQYF
>17|TRBJ1-1|TRBV28
CASSFVTGWIGNTEAFF
>15|TRBJ2-1|TRBV28
CASTLLGGLNNEQFF
>13|TRBJ2-2|TRBV15
CATSRDQDGELFF
>15|TRBJ1-1|TRBV4-1
CASSQDQEGGTEAFF
>14|TRBJ1-2|TRBV7-2
CASSAGAGNYGYTF
>16|TRBJ1-2|TRBV5-1
CASSAGQPSANYGYTF
>14|TRBJ2-1|TRBV10-3
CAISHPSGGNEQFF
>16|TRBJ2-7|TRBV15
CATSRAPEVTSYEQYF
>13|TRBJ2-7|TRBV30
CAWSPGPSYEQYF
>19|TRBJ2-1|TRBV4-2
CASSQGGATELIRNNEQFF